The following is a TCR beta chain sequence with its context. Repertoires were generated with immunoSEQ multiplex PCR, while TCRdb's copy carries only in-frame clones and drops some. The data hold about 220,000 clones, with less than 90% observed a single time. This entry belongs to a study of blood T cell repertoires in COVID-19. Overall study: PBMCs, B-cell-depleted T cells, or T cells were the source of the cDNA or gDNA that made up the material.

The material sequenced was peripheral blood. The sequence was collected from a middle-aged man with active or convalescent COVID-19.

CDR3 residues: CASSIGQTEAFF. CDR3 nucleotides: TGTGCCAGTAGTATAGGGCAGACTGAAGCTTTCTTT. The chain is built from TRBV19 and TRBJ1-1; no definite D call. Germline V gene sequence: CDR1 LNHDA, CDR2 SQIVND (reference sequence). Trimming left V 1 base short and J 5 bases short, with 5 bases between. The CDR3 spans 12 residues.